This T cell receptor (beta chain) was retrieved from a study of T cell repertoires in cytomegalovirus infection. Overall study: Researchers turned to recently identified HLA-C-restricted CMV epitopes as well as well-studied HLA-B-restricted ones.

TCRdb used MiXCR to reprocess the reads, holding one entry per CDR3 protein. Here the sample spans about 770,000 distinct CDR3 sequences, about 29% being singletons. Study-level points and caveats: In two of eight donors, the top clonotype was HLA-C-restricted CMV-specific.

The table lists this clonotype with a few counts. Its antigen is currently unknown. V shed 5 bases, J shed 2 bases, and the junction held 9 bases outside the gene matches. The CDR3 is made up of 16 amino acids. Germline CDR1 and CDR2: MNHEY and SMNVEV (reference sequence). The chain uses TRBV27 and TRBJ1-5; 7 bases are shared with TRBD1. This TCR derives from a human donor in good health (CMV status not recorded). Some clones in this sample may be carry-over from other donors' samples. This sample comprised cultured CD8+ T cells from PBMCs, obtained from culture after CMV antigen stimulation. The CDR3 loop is CASSKILTGRNQPQHF. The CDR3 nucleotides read TGTGCCAGCAGTAAAATCCTGACAGGGCGCAATCAGCCCCAGCATTTT.